Following are 30 T cell receptor beta chains from one sample sequenced in a study of blood T cell repertoires in COVID-19. Assay: immunoSEQ multiplex PCR; the TCRdb copy retains only in-frame clones and omits some. The profile shows a few hundred thousand clones, about 90% of them singletons. Sequencing used PBMCs or T cells enriched from blood (not recorded which). Receptor source: a woman aged 25-40 years who had recovered from COVID-19.

The chain links TRBV5-6 to TRBJ2-7; tentative D call: TRBD1 (5 bases). The germline CDR1 and CDR2 sequences are SGHDT and YYEEEE. The CDR3 runs to 14 residues. V shed 5 bases and J shed 6 bases, with 18 bases lying between them. This CDR3 is CASSPDGLRGEQYF. The CDR3, as DNA: TGTGCCAGCAGTCCAGACGGCTTAAGGGGCGAGCAGTACTTC.

V gene TRBV5-4 combines with J gene TRBJ1-2; TRBD1 agrees at 8 bases. The CDR3 length is 15 residues. Germline V lookup: CDR1 SGHNT, CDR2 YYREEE (reference sequence). The junction had 16 bases not matched to a gene; V was cut back by 8 bases and J by 7 bases. The CDR3 sequence is CASHRDRQGISGYTF. CDR3 DNA sequence: TGTGCCAGTCACCGCGACAGACAGGGGATAAGTGGCTACACCTTC.

J is TRBJ2-7 and V is TRBV5-1, with 7 bases identical to TRBD1. With 2 bases clipped from V and 0 bases from J, the junction kept 5 bases outside the gene matches. The germline CDR1 and CDR2 sequences are SGHRS and YFSETQ. This CDR3 spans 15 amino acids. The CDR3 reads CASSFATGTSYEQYF. The CDR3 coding sequence is TGCGCCAGCAGCTTTGCGACAGGGACCTCCTACGAGCAGTACTTC.

This chain links TRBV28 with TRBJ2-7; 9 bases match TRBD2. Germline trimming cut 1 base from V and 4 bases from J; bases unmatched to any gene: 5. The CDR3 runs to 15 residues. Germline CDR1 reads MDHEN; CDR2 reads SYDVKM. The CDR3 DNA sequence: TGTGCCAGCAGTTTATTAGCGGGGGACGAGTACGAGCAGTACTTC. This translates into CASSLLAGDEYEQYF.

The chain has TRBV10-1 and TRBJ1-1; D possibly corresponds to TRBD1 (5 bases). The CDR3 spans 13 residues. CDR1 is WNHNN and CDR2 is SYGVQD in the germline V gene (reference sequence). V was clipped by 6 bases and J by 3 bases, with 11 bases between them. The CDR3 DNA follows: TGCGCCAGCAGGGGTGGGGGGGACACTGAAGCTTTCTTT. It specifies CASRGGGDTEAFF.

This chain links TRBV29-1 with TRBJ2-7; 8 bases match TRBD2. This CDR3 contains 15 residues. V lost 1 base to trimming and J lost 9 bases; unmatched junction nucleotides: 14. CDR1 and CDR2 (germline): SQVTM, ANQGSEA. CDR3: CSVEVPAGDLVRQYF. The DNA for the CDR3 is TGCAGCGTTGAAGTCCCAGCGGGAGATCTTGTTCGGCAGTACTTC.

The chain combines TRBV4-1 with TRBJ2-1, with a weak D call TRBD2 (6 bases). This CDR3 has 15 amino acids. CDR1 and CDR2 (germline): MGHRA, YSYEKL. V was cut by 0 bases and J by 5 bases, with 11 bases left in between. CDR3 DNA: TGCGCCAGCAGCCAAGATGCGGGGCGACACAATGAGCAGTTCTTC. Translating it yields CASSQDAGRHNEQFF.

The chain joins TRBV28 to TRBJ1-4, with D maybe TRBD1 (5 bases). V was cut by 4 bases and J by 4 bases, with 7 bases left in between. The CDR3 runs to 13 residues. Germline values: CDR1 MDHEN, CDR2 SYDVKM. The CDR3 DNA reads as TGTGCCAGCAGTTCACAGGTTAATGAAAAACTGTTTTTT. Its protein is CASSSQVNEKLFF.

The rearrangement uses TRBV27 and TRBJ2-7; D gene unclear. The V gene lost 0 bases and the J gene lost 0 bases, with 12 bases spanning the gap. This CDR3 spans 16 amino acids. CDR1 is MNHEY and CDR2 is SMNVEV in the germline V gene (reference sequence). In nucleotides, the CDR3 is TGTGCCAGCAGTTTATCAGGCAGTTCTAGCTCCTACGAGCAGTACTTC. As protein: CASSLSGSSSSYEQYF.

This clone has more than one count but fewer than ten. The chain uses TRBV2 and TRBJ1-2; D unclear. Trimming removed 1 base at V and 0 bases at J, with 15 bases between. The CDR3 covers 17 residues. Germline loops: CDR1 SNHLY, CDR2 FYNNEI. This chain's CDR3 is CASSEGTPGSPNYGYTF. The CDR3 DNA is TGTGCCAGCAGTGAAGGGACTCCAGGTTCTCCTAACTATGGCTACACCTTC.

The chain joins TRBV20-1 to TRBJ1-2; no definite D call. CDR1 and CDR2 from the germline V gene are DFQATT and SNEGSKA (reference sequence). CDR3 length: 11 amino acids. CDR3 sequence: CRPGGNYGYTF. Here the CDR3 DNA reads TGCAGGCCAGGAGGAAACTATGGCTACACCTTC.

The chain joins TRBV28 to TRBJ1-4; possibly TRBD1 for D (5 bases). Deletions cut 6 bases from V and 10 bases from J, with 9 bases between. Germline V gene data show CDR1 as MDHEN and CDR2 as SYDVKM. This CDR3 comprises 11 residues. The CDR3 loop reads CASRAQGKLFF. The CDR3 region has the DNA TGTGCCAGCAGGGCGCAGGGAAAACTGTTTTTT.

This sequence joins TRBV6-1 and TRBJ1-2; possibly TRBD1 for D (5 bases). The V gene lost 4 bases and the J gene lost 3 bases, with 21 bases spanning the gap. The germline gives CDR1 MNHNS, CDR2 SASEGT. This CDR3 region has 17 residues. CDR3 sequence reads: CASSVLGGNRVDYGYTF. The CDR3 DNA reads TGTGCCAGCAGTGTTTTGGGGGGGAACCGAGTGGACTATGGCTACACCTTC.

The CDR3 DNA is TGTGCCAGCAGCACGGGACTAGCGGGAGTCAGCGAGCAGTACTTC. It specifies CASSTGLAGVSEQYF. The chain employs TRBV27 and TRBJ2-7, with 14 bases fitting TRBD2. The length of the CDR3 is 15 residues. The germline gives CDR1 MNHEY, CDR2 SMNVEV (reference sequence). Trimming cost V 6 bases and J 6 bases; bases outside gene matches: 7.

Only a few counts were recorded for this clone. The CDR3 region is CASSLRDMETQYF. DNA of the CDR3: TGCGCCAGCAGCTTGCGGGATATGGAGACCCAGTACTTC. The gene calls are TRBV5-1 and TRBJ2-5; perhaps TRBD2 as D (5 bases). Between the trimmed V and J ends, which lost 1 base and 5 bases, there was a span of 9 bases. The V gene's germline CDR1 is SGHRS and CDR2 YFSETQ. The CDR3 covers 13 residues.

The chain uses TRBV7-9 and TRBJ1-2; the match to TRBD1 covers 11 bases. J gave up 7 bases and V 5 bases, and 9 bases lay outside the gene matches. CDR1 and CDR2 from the germline V gene are SEHNR and FQNEAQ (reference sequence). The CDR3 extends over 15 amino acids. As DNA, the CDR3 is TGTGCCAGCAGCGCCACCGGGACAGGGGGAAGTGGCTACACCTTC. Its translation is CASSATGTGGSGYTF.

This chain uses TRBV29-1 with TRBJ1-2; D is uncertain. Looked up from germline, CDR1 is SQVTM and CDR2 is ANQGSEA. The CDR3 covers 13 residues. V lost 0 bases and J lost 2, with 7 bases in between. The chain's CDR3 is CSVEDRRNYGYTF. CDR3 nucleotide sequence: TGCAGCGTTGAAGATCGGAGGAACTATGGCTACACCTTC.

This chain connects TRBV4-1 to TRBJ2-7; TRBD1 is a possible D gene (5 bases). Germline CDR1 MGHRA, CDR2 YSYEKL. Trimming stripped 2 bases from V and 3 bases from J, with 14 bases between. The CDR3 sequence is 15 residues long. The DNA for the CDR3 is TGCGCCAGCAGCCAACCGCTAGGGGCGAACTACGAGCAGTACTTC. It is translated as CASSQPLGANYEQYF.

This clone was picked up one time. This chain uses TRBV7-9 with TRBJ2-2; TRBD2 matches 8 bases. V lost 5 bases and J lost 4; bases outside the gene matches: 12. The germline gives CDR1 SEHNR, CDR2 FQNEAQ (reference sequence). The CDR3 runs 17 residues. Here the CDR3 DNA reads TGTGCCAGCAGCCGAGGAGGCCAGCGGGGGTTCACCGGGGAGCTGTTTTTT. It codes for CASSRGGQRGFTGELFF.

This clone was seen a single time. The rearrangement uses TRBV29-1 and TRBJ2-7; 12 bases are a match to TRBD2. Germline V CDR1 and CDR2: SQVTM, ANQGSEA. V shed 3 bases, J shed 7 bases, and the junction held 13 bases outside the gene matches. This CDR3 has 16 amino acids. CDR3 in DNA: TGCAGCGTTGAGGGGGACTGGGCTAGCGGGAGGGAGGAGCAGTACTTC. Translated, it gives CSVEGDWASGREEQYF.

The rearrangement links TRBV2 to TRBJ2-5; 8 bases fit TRBD2. This CDR3 has 16 residues. Germline V CDR1 and CDR2: SNHLY, FYNNEI. Germline trimming cut 6 bases from V and 0 bases from J; bases unmatched to any gene: 9. The CDR3 here is CASSPPGGDNQETQYF. CDR3 bases: TGTGCCAGCAGCCCCCCGGGGGGGGACAACCAAGAGACCCAGTACTTC.

This clone has a single count. The J gene is TRBJ2-1, the V gene TRBV20-1, with D perhaps TRBD2 (7 bases). The germline V gene encodes CDR1 DFQATT and CDR2 SNEGSKA (reference sequence). The CDR3 sequence is 11 residues long. The germline V and J ends were trimmed by 3 bases and 9 bases, with 9 bases remaining between them. CDR3 sequence (DNA): TGCAGTGCTAGGGGAGGGGGTGAGCAGTTCTTC. Protein: CSARGGGEQFF.

The chain recombines TRBV24-1 with TRBJ2-5; possible D gene TRBD1, 6 bases. This CDR3 comprises 14 residues. Germline V gene data show CDR1 as KGHDR and CDR2 as SFDVKD. Trimming stripped 4 bases from V and 5 bases from J, with 13 bases between. The DNA of the CDR3 is TGTGCCACCAGTGAAGGACAGCCTGGGGAGACCCAGTACTTC. Its protein is CATSEGQPGETQYF.

This clone came up a few times. This specimen includes other DNA sequences encoding the same CDR3. CDR3 in DNA: TGTGCCAGCAGTTTGGGCAGCAATCAGCCCCAGCATTTT. This codes for CASSLGSNQPQHF. This sequence joins TRBV27 and TRBJ1-5; no definite D call. Trimming removed 3 bases at V and 1 base at J, with 4 bases between. The germline V gene encodes CDR1 MNHEY and CDR2 SMNVEV (reference sequence). This CDR3 comprises 13 residues.

For the CDR3, the DNA is TGTGCCAGCAGCGTAGGGTCAGGGGGATTTCGGAGCTCTGGAAACACCATATATTTT. Its protein product is CASSVGSGGFRSSGNTIYF. This chain links TRBV9 with TRBJ1-3; 7 bases align to TRBD1. The V and J ends lost 0 bases and 0 bases, in that order; junction bases with no gene match: 12. Germline CDR1 SGDLS, CDR2 YYNGEE. The CDR3 has 19 amino acids.

The chain uses TRBV4-1 and TRBJ2-5; a possible D gene is TRBD2 (5 bases). Germline V gene data show CDR1 as MGHRA and CDR2 as YSYEKL. V dropped 3 bases and J dropped 2 bases, with 13 bases sitting between them. This CDR3 contains 15 residues. CDR3 nucleotide sequence: TGCGCCAGCAGCCAGAAGCCGGGAAAACAAGAGACCCAGTACTTC. Its protein product is CASSQKPGKQETQYF.

The chain combines TRBV28 with TRBJ1-2; TRBD1 is a possible D gene (6 bases). Germline assignment: CDR1 MDHEN and CDR2 SYDVKM. The ends were cut back, 5 bases at V and 7 bases at J, with 20 bases in the middle. The CDR3 runs 15 residues. In DNA, the CDR3 is TGTGCCAGCAGTCCTACTACAGGGTACAGCTTTGGCTACACCTTC. This gives the protein CASSPTTGYSFGYTF.

V gene TRBV3-1 (or the pseudogene TRBV3-2) combines with J gene TRBJ2-7; 12 positions match TRBD2. The J segment lost 6 bases and the V segment lost 5 bases, leaving 14 bases of the junction unmatched. This CDR3 comprises 17 residues. Germline-derived CDR1 and CDR2 are LGHDT and YNNKEL (reference sequence). CDR3: CASSGNGLAGRGREQYF. CDR3 nucleotide sequence: TGTGCCAGCAGCGGGAACGGACTAGCGGGAAGAGGACGCGAGCAGTACTTC.

The chain is built from TRBV28 and TRBJ1-1; no reliable D call. Germline V gene lookup returns CDR1 MDHEN and CDR2 SYDVKM. The CDR3 runs 12 residues. Trimming pared 3 bases from V and 8 bases from J, leaving 10 bases between. The CDR3 loop is CASSFYRQEAFF. The CDR3 nucleotides read TGTGCCAGCAGTTTCTATCGACAAGAAGCTTTCTTT.

The chain combines TRBV3-1 (or the pseudogene TRBV3-2) with TRBJ2-6, with D possibly being TRBD1 (5 bases). The CDR3 has 17 amino acids. Germline CDR1 LGHDT, CDR2 YNNKEL (reference sequence). With 1 base removed from V and 0 bases from J, the gap between germline ends came to 10 bases. The CDR3 sequence is CASSQGQSSSGANVLTF. DNA of the CDR3: TGTGCCAGCAGCCAAGGACAGTCCTCCTCTGGGGCCAACGTCCTGACTTTC.